The 5 T cell receptor beta chains given below trace back to one sample, sequenced in a study of blood T cell repertoires in COVID-19. Profiled with immunoSEQ multiplex PCR; TCRdb holds only in-frame clones, not every one. The data hold 85,000 to 110,000 clones, with 84% observed a single time. Input material: peripheral blood. These receptors were taken from a human donor in a cohort sampled during active COVID-19.

This clone was seen a handful of times. The rearrangement joins TRBV15 to TRBJ2-3, with TRBD2 identical over 8 bases. After removal of 0 bases from V and 0 bases from J, the junction contained 2 bases not matched to a gene. Germline lookup yields CDR1 LNHNV and CDR2 YYDKDF (reference sequence). This CDR3 region has 16 residues. CDR3 sequence reads: CATSRDPGGSTDTQYF. The DNA of the CDR3 is TGTGCCACCAGCAGAGATCCGGGGGGGAGCACAGATACGCAGTATTTT. The variable domain in full, completed from reference TRBV15 and TRBJ2-3, reads DAMVIQNPRYQVTQFGKPVTLSCSQTLNHNVMYWYQQKSSQAPKLLFHYYDKDFNNEADTPDNFQSRRPNTSFCFLDIRSPGLGDTAMYLCATSRDPGGSTDTQYFGPGTRLTVL.

This clone was recorded many times. The chain couples TRBV9 to TRBJ2-3; 8 bases are shared with TRBD2. Trimming at V came to 3 bases and at J to 1 base, leaving 13 bases not matched to a gene. The CDR3 contains 18 residues. Germline loops: CDR1 SGDLS, CDR2 YYNGEE. The CDR3: CASSAFLLAVLGTDTQYF. In DNA form, the CDR3 reads TGTGCCAGCAGCGCCTTTCTACTAGCGGTTCTTGGCACAGATACGCAGTATTTT.

This chain connects TRBV10-3 to TRBJ2-7; 9 positions agree with TRBD2. CDR1 and CDR2 from the germline V gene are ENHRY and SYGVKD. The CDR3 is made up of 17 amino acids. V lost 0 bases and J lost 1; bases outside the gene matches: 7. Here the CDR3 DNA reads TGTGCCATCAGTGAGTCGGGGCGGCGGGGGGGTTCCTACGAGCAGTACTTC. Protein sequence: CAISESGRRGGSYEQYF.

The rearrangement links TRBV5-5 to TRBJ1-5; no clear D gene. V lost 2 bases and J 0 bases, leaving 6 bases between the germline ends. Germline CDR1 SGHKS, CDR2 YYEKEE (reference sequence). The CDR3 length is 14 residues. The CDR3, as DNA: TGTGCCAGCAGCTTTCGGGGTAGCAATCAGCCCCAGCATTTT. Its protein product is CASSFRGSNQPQHF.

This chain uses TRBV5-1 with TRBJ2-3, with D uncertain. Germline CDR1 is SGHRS and CDR2 is YFSETQ. V lost 0 bases, J lost 0 bases, and 5 bases lay in between. This CDR3 region has 14 residues. CDR3 DNA: TGCGCCAGCAGCTTGGCGTCTAGCACAGATACGCAGTATTTT. Residues: CASSLASSTDTQYF.